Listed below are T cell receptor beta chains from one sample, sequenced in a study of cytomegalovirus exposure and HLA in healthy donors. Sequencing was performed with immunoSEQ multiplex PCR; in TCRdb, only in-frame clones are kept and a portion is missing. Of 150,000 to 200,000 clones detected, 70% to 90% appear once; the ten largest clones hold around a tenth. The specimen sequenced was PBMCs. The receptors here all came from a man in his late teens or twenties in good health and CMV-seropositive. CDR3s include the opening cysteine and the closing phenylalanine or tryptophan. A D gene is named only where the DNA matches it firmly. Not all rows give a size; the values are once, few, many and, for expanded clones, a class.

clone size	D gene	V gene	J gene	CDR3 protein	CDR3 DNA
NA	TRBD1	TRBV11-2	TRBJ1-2	CASRRTGQDGYTF	TGTGCCAGCAGGCGGACAGGGCAAGATGGCTACACCTTC
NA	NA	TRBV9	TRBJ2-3	CASSVGGGATYKSTDTQYF	TGTGCCAGCAGCGTAGGGGGCGGGGCCACCTATAAAAGCACAGATACGCAGTATTTT
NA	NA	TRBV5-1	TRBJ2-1	CASSPFGHSSYNEQFF	TGCGCCAGCAGCCCGTTCGGACACTCCTCCTACAATGAGCAGTTCTTC
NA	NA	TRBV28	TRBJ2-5	CASSSPVLSHQETQYF	TGTGCCAGCAGTTCCCCGGTTCTTTCCCACCAAGAGACCCAGTACTTC
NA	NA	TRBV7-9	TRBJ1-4	CASSSRQGGEKLFF	TGTGCCAGCAGCTCCAGGCAGGGCGGTGAAAAACTGTTTTTT
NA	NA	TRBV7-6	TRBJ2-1	CALDSGLGNEQFF	TGTGCCCTAGATTCGGGATTGGGGAATGAGCAGTTCTTC
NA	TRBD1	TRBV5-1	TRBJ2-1	CASTSTGGLGNEQFF	TGCGCCAGCACCTCGACAGGGGGGTTGGGCAATGAGCAGTTCTTC
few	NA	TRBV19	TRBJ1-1	CASSIGGEHTEAFF	TGTGCCAGTAGTATAGGGGGGGAACACACTGAAGCTTTCTTT
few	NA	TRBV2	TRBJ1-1	CASEAEGEAFF	TGTGCCAGCGAAGCGGAGGGTGAAGCTTTCTTT
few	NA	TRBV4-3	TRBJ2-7	CASSQGAADYEQYF	TGCGCCAGCAGCCAAGGTGCGGCTGACTACGAGCAGTACTTC
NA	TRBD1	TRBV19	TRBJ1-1	CASSPGQGAEAFF	TGTGCCAGTAGTCCGGGACAGGGGGCGGAAGCTTTCTTT
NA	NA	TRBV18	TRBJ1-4	CASSRLQGPLPNEKLFF	TGTGCCAGCTCACGTTTGCAGGGGCCCCTTCCTAATGAAAAACTGTTTTTT
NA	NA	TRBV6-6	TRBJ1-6	CASGHQVGSYNSPLHF	TGTGCCAGCGGACATCAGGTGGGCTCCTATAATTCACCCCTCCACTTT
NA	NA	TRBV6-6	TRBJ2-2	CASSYPGVGTGELFF	TGTGCCAGCAGTTACCCGGGGGTGGGCACCGGGGAGCTGTTTTTT
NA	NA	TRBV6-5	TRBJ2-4	CASRETHAKNIQYF	TGTGCCAGCAGGGAGACCCACGCCAAAAACATTCAGTACTTC
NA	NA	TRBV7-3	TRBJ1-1	CASSTRGPSGTEAFF	TGTGCCAGCAGTACCCGAGGCCCATCGGGCACTGAAGCTTTCTTT
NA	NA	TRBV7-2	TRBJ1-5	CASSSQDSNQPQHF	TGTGCCAGCAGCTCGCAGGATAGCAATCAGCCCCAGCATTTT
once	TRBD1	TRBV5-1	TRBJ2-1	CASSSYRDRGPNEQFF	TGCGCCAGCAGCTCTTACCGGGACAGGGGGCCCAATGAGCAGTTCTTC
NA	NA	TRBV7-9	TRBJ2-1	CASSFASNEQFF	TGTGCCAGCAGCTTCGCTAGCAATGAGCAGTTCTTC
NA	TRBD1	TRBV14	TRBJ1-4	CASSSKIQGANEKLFF	TGTGCCAGCAGCTCCAAGATACAGGGGGCTAATGAAAAACTGTTTTTT
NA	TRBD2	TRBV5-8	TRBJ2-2	CASSAGLAGDYTGELFF	TGTGCCAGCAGCGCCGGACTAGCGGGGGATTACACCGGGGAGCTGTTTTTT
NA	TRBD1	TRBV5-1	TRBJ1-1	CASSPQGTGEAFF	TGCGCCAGCAGCCCACAGGGGACCGGTGAAGCTTTCTTT
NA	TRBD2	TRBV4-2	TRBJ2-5	CASSQPGEGQETQYF	TGTGCCAGCAGCCAGCCGGGGGAGGGCCAAGAGACCCAGTACTTC
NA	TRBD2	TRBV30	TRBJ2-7	CAWTSGGGAGDEQYF	TGTGCCTGGACGAGTGGCGGGGGGGCCGGGGACGAGCAGTACTTC
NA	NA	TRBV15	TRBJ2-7	CATSGRFNYEQYF	TGTGCCACCAGCGGTCGATTCAACTACGAGCAGTACTTC
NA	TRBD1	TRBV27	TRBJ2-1	CASSAQTGASYNEQFF	TGTGCCAGCAGTGCCCAAACAGGGGCCTCCTACAATGAGCAGTTCTTC
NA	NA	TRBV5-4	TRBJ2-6	CASSLAGAGAFSGANVLTF	TGTGCCAGCAGCTTGGCCGGGGCAGGGGCCTTTTCTGGGGCCAACGTCCTGACTTTC
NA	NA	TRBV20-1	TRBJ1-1	CSARDLTEAFF	TGCAGTGCTAGAGATCTAACTGAAGCTTTCTTT
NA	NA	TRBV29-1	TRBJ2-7	CSVGGRVVDEQYF	TGCAGCGTTGGCGGCAGGGTAGTGGACGAGCAGTACTTC
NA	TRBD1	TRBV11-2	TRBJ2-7	CASSLGTGYYEQYF	TGTGCCAGCAGCTTAGGGACAGGGTACTACGAGCAGTACTTC
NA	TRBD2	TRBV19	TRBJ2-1	CASSTRGLPRGEQFF	TGTGCCAGTAGTACCCGGGGACTACCTAGGGGTGAGCAGTTCTTC
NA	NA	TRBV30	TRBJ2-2	CAWSVALGLGGELFF	TGTGCCTGGAGTGTAGCCCTGGGGCTGGGGGGGGAGCTGTTTTTT
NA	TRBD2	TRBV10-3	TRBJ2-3	CAISGGGTDTQYF	TGTGCCATCAGCGGCGGGGGAACAGATACGCAGTATTTT
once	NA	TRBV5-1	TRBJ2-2	CASSTDSNTGELFF	TGCGCCAGCAGTACGGACTCGAACACCGGGGAGCTGTTTTTT
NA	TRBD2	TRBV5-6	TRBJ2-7	CASSFTSGGPPYEQYF	TGTGCCAGCAGCTTTACTAGCGGGGGGCCACCCTACGAGCAGTACTTC
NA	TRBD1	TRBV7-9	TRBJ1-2	CASSAGPGQGSYGYTF	TGTGCCAGCAGCGCCGGACCGGGACAGGGGAGCTATGGCTACACCTTC
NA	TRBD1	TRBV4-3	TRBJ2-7	CASSQSRGRNEQYF	TGCGCCAGCAGCCAAAGCAGGGGGCGCAACGAGCAGTACTTC
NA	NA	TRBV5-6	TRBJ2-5	CASSRRGGETQYF	TGTGCCAGCAGCCGGCGGGGCGGCGAGACCCAGTACTTC
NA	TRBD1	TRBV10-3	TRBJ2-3	CAISGRTGWLTDTQYF	TGTGCCATCAGTGGACGGACAGGGTGGTTGACAGATACGCAGTATTTT
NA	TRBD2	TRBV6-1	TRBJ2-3	CASSELAGGGDTQYF	TGTGCCAGCAGTGAATTAGCGGGGGGGGGTGATACGCAGTATTTT
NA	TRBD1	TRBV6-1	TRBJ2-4	CASSESTGGWDIQYF	TGTGCCAGCAGTGAAAGTACAGGGGGATGGGACATTCAGTACTTC
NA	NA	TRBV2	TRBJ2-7	CASSDRMTPLEQYF	TGTGCCAGCAGTGATCGAATGACTCCCCTCGAGCAGTACTTC
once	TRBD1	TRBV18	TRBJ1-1	CASSPEGASEAFF	TGTGCCAGCTCACCGGAGGGGGCTTCTGAAGCTTTCTTT
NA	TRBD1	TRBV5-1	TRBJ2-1	CASSLGQGGDEQFF	TGCGCCAGCAGCCTAGGACAGGGGGGGGATGAGCAGTTCTTC
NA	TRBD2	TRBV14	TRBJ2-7	CASSLIGLGGEQYF	TGTGCCAGCAGCCTCATAGGACTAGGTGGCGAGCAGTACTTC
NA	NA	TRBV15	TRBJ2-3	CATSLSPGYTDTQYF	TGTGCCACCAGCTTAAGCCCAGGGTACACAGATACGCAGTATTTT
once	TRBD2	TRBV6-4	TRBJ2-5	CASSDSASGVETQYF	TGTGCCAGCAGTGACTCGGCTAGCGGGGTCGAGACCCAGTACTTC
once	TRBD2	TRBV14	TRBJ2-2	CASSPPAGGRNTGELFF	TGTGCCAGCAGCCCACCGGCGGGGGGACGGAACACCGGGGAGCTGTTTTTT
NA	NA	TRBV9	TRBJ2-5	CASSGAGLRGRGEQYF	TGTGCCAGCAGCGGCGCCGGACTGAGGGGACGCGGGGAGCAGTACTTC
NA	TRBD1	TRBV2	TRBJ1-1	CASSDLRTGRRAFF	TGTGCCAGCAGTGACCTCAGGACAGGGCGGAGAGCTTTCTTT
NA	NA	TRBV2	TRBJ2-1	CASSEGGAYNEQFF	TGTGCCAGCAGTGAAGGAGGCGCTTACAATGAGCAGTTCTTC
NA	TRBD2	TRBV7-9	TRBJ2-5	CASSGIAGDPFQETQYF	TGTGCCAGCAGCGGTATAGCGGGGGACCCATTTCAAGAGACCCAGTACTTC
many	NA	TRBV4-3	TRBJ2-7	CASSPTQGSYEQYF	TGCGCCAGCAGCCCTACCCAGGGATCCTACGAGCAGTACTTC
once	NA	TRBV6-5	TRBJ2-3	CASSYSRRGGTDTQYF	TGTGCCAGCAGTTACTCTCGGCGGGGTGGCACAGATACGCAGTATTTT